The 32 T cell receptor beta chains below come from one sample, sequenced in a study of tumor-infiltrating lymphocytes in glioblastoma multiforme. TCRB libraries came from RNA via three nested multiplex PCR rounds. TCRdb reanalysed the multiplex PCR reads using MiXCR and keeps one entry per CDR3 protein. The data contain 12,000 to 15,000 distinct CDR3 sequences, about 69% of them seen just once; the ten biggest clones take up roughly 37%. Sequencing was performed on brain tumor tissue. These receptors originate from a male donor with glioblastoma.

Worth noting for this clonotype: This likely comes from a read error, as the CDR3 has no conserved phenylalanine or tryptophan at its end. The chain combines TRBV29-1 with TRBJ1-6, with D perhaps TRBD1 (5 bases). Germline loops: CDR1 SQVTM, CDR2 ANQGSEA. CDR3 length: 13 amino acids. V was trimmed by 4 bases and J by 10 bases, leaving 14 bases between them. DNA for the CDR3: TGCAGCGTTGCCAGGGATAGAGAATCACCCCTCCACCCT. Amino acid sequence: CSVARDRESPLHP.

For this clonotype: The final CDR3 position lacks the conserved phenylalanine or tryptophan, pointing to a likely read error. This chain connects TRBV30 to TRBJ2-1; D might be TRBD2 (5 bases). The CDR3 is 14 amino acids. The V and J ends lost 4 bases and 5 bases respectively, with 15 bases between them. Germline V CDR1 and CDR2: GTSNPN, SVGIG (reference sequence). The CDR3 DNA is TGTGCCTGGAATCGAGCGGAGTATGACAATGAGCAGTTCCTT. This codes for CAWNRAEYDNEQFL.

This sequence joins TRBV12-3 or TRBV12-4 and TRBJ2-5, with D hard to call. Trimming left V 2 bases short and J 0 bases short, with 4 bases between. This CDR3 is 13 amino acids long. The CDR3 here is CASSLHNQETQYF. The DNA for the CDR3 is TGTGCCAGCAGTTTACACAACCAAGAGACCCAGTACTTC.

J is TRBJ1-3 and V is TRBV29-1; possibly TRBD1 for D (6 bases). The CDR3 runs 14 residues. The V end was cut by 6 bases, the J end by 0 bases, with 12 bases between. Germline CDR1 SQVTM, CDR2 ANQGSEA. The CDR3 region is CSVKGQTSGNTIYF. The CDR3 DNA is TGCAGCGTGAAGGGACAAACCTCTGGAAACACCATATATTTT.

This clonotype was detected only once. A read error may account for a junction end that differs from germline. V gene TRBV10-1 combines with J gene TRBJ2-2, with 12 nucleotides matching TRBD2. Germline CDR1 reads WNHNN; CDR2 reads SYGVQD (reference sequence). This CDR3 spans 16 amino acids. CDR3 DNA: TGTGCCAGCAGTGAAATGGCTAGCGGGAGGGTAGGGGAGCTGTTTTTT. Its protein is CASSEMASGRVGELFF.

J is TRBJ2-6 and V is TRBV12-3 or TRBV12-4; D not resolved. The CDR3 has 14 amino acids. With 5 bases removed from V and 1 base from J, the gap between germline ends came to 6 bases. The DNA for the CDR3 is TGTGCCAGCAGTGGGCTATCTGGGGCCAACGTCCTGACTTTC. It is translated as CASSGLSGANVLTF.

In its sample, this clonotype was seen many times. The V call is TRBV11-2, the J call TRBJ2-1, with 11 nucleotides matching TRBD2. The CDR3 is 16 amino acids. CDR1 is SGHAT and CDR2 is FQNNGV in the germline V gene. V lost 1 base and J lost 3; bases outside the gene matches: 2. This chain's CDR3 is CASSLGTSGYYNEQFF. CDR3 in DNA: TGTGCCAGCAGCTTAGGGACTAGCGGGTACTACAATGAGCAGTTCTTC. Using reference TRBV11-2 and TRBJ2-1 for the parts outside the CDR3, the full variable domain is EAGVAQSPRYKIIEKRQSVAFWCNPISGHATLYWYQQILGQGPKLLIQFQNNGVVDDSQLPKDRFSAERLKGVDSTLKIQPAKLEDSAVYLCASSLGTSGYYNEQFFGPGTRLTVL.

J is TRBJ1-2 and V is TRBV19; D may be TRBD1 (5 bases). The germline V and J ends were trimmed by 7 bases and 7 bases, with 13 bases remaining between them. Germline V gene data show CDR1 as LNHDA and CDR2 as SQIVND (reference sequence). The CDR3 consists of 12 residues. As DNA, the CDR3 is TGTGCCAGTATAGGGGATTCCTTTGGCTACACCTTC. Its protein is CASIGDSFGYTF.

Points on this clonotype: A much larger clone is a single base away; this may be a read error. The rearrangement links TRBV10-1 to TRBJ2-3, with 9 bases fitting TRBD2. With V trimmed by 4 bases and J by 4 bases, 6 bases remained unmatched. CDR3 length: 15 residues. Per germline, CDR1 WNHNN and CDR2 SYGVQD (reference sequence). DNA for the CDR3: TGCGCCAGCAGTGGTAGCGGGAGTGGATCAGATACGCAGTATTTT. This gives the protein CASSGSGSGSDTQYF.

The genes are TRBV10-2 and TRBJ2-7; TRBD1 matches 10 bases. Trimming cost V 6 bases and J 3 bases; bases outside gene matches: 5. This CDR3 has 14 amino acids. Germline assignment: CDR1 WSHSY and CDR2 SAAADI. DNA of the CDR3: TGCGCCAGCAGCCAGGGGACAGGGGTCTACGAGCAGTACTTC. This sequence encodes CASSQGTGVYEQYF.

The chain recombines TRBV11-2 with TRBJ2-1, with 9 nucleotides matching TRBD2. CDR3 length: 16 residues. Germline assignment: CDR1 SGHAT and CDR2 FQNNGV. With 2 bases clipped from V and 0 bases from J, the junction kept 2 bases outside the gene matches. The CDR3 loop is CASSLLAGSSYNEQFF. CDR3 coding DNA: TGTGCCAGCAGCTTACTAGCGGGAAGCTCCTACAATGAGCAGTTCTTC. The complete variable domain, with remaining parts taken from reference TRBV11-2 and TRBJ2-1, reads EAGVAQSPRYKIIEKRQSVAFWCNPISGHATLYWYQQILGQGPKLLIQFQNNGVVDDSQLPKDRFSAERLKGVDSTLKIQPAKLEDSAVYLCASSLLAGSSYNEQFFGPGTRLTVL.

This chain links TRBV20-1 with TRBJ2-1; TRBD2 agrees at 10 bases. This CDR3 contains 17 residues. The germline V gene encodes CDR1 DFQATT and CDR2 SNEGSKA (reference sequence). The J segment lost 4 bases and the V segment lost 2 bases, leaving 11 bases of the junction unmatched. Here the CDR3 reads CSARRTRTSGRYNEQFF. The CDR3 region has the DNA TGCAGTGCTAGAAGAACAAGGACTAGCGGAAGATACAATGAGCAGTTCTTC.

This clonotype was recorded many times. This sequence joins TRBV11-2 and TRBJ2-1; possibly TRBD2 for D (6 bases). Germline CDR1 and CDR2: SGHAT and FQNNGV. The CDR3 has 14 amino acids. Trimming took 0 bases from V and 12 from J, leaving 15 bases between them. CDR3 sequence (DNA): TGTGCCAGCAGCTTAGATCTTACCCCAGCGGGGCAGTTCTTC. Translation: CASSLDLTPAGQFF.

Regarding this clonotype: At one of its ends the junction is not consistent with the germline gene, which may arise from a read error. This chain links TRBV6-1 with TRBJ2-1, with D possibly being TRBD2 (7 bases). Per the germline V gene, CDR1 is MNHNS and CDR2 is SASEGT. This CDR3 has 10 residues. Here the CDR3 DNA reads TGCGCCAGCAGGAGGAGGGGGGGGTTCTTC. Amino acids: CASRRRGGFF.

The chain combines TRBV20-1 with TRBJ2-1; the D is unclear. V was shortened by 1 base and J by 14 bases, with 21 bases between the two germline ends. The CDR3 sequence is 14 residues long. Germline CDR1 DFQATT, CDR2 SNEGSKA (reference sequence). Here the CDR3 DNA reads TGCAGTGCTAGAGGGGCCCAGATAGGGATCACGGAGTTCTTC. Its protein product is CSARGAQIGITEFF.

About this clonotype: One junction end disagrees with the germline gene, perhaps due to a read error. The V and J genes are TRBV11-2 and TRBJ2-1, with TRBD1 as a possible D gene (5 bases). Germline CDR1 reads SGHAT; CDR2 reads FQNNGV. CDR3 length: 15 amino acids. CDR3: CASSLALLRVNEQFF. CDR3 DNA sequence: TGTGCCAGCAGCTTAGCCCTGCTCAGGGTCAATGAACAGTTCTTC.

This clonotype counts as medium-sized. The chain has TRBV20-1 and TRBJ2-7; D remains unclear. Germline-derived CDR1 and CDR2 are DFQATT and SNEGSKA (reference sequence). V lost 1 base, J lost 0 bases, and 13 bases lay in between. The CDR3 runs to 15 residues. The CDR3 is CSARALTLSSYEQYF. CDR3 bases: TGCAGTGCTAGAGCCCTGACCTTGAGCTCCTACGAGCAGTACTTC.

V usage is TRBV28 and J usage is TRBJ2-1; 12 bases align to TRBD2. After removal of 3 bases from V and 7 bases from J, the junction contained 7 bases not matched to a gene. CDR1 and CDR2 from the germline V gene are MDHEN and SYDVKM. This CDR3 is built from 16 residues. This chain's CDR3 is CASSFCLAGGANEQFF. In DNA, the CDR3 is TGTGCCAGCAGTTTTTGTCTAGCGGGAGGGGCAAATGAGCAGTTCTTC.

V usage is TRBV11-2 and J usage is TRBJ2-1; weak D call: TRBD1 (6 bases). Trimming took off 3 bases at V and 7 bases at J, with 16 bases between the two ends. Germline CDR1 and CDR2: SGHAT and FQNNGV. CDR3 length equals 15 residues. DNA of the CDR3: TGTGCCAGCAGCTTTTCGAGGACCAGGGGTAATGAGCAGTTCTTC. Amino acids: CASSFSRTRGNEQFF.

Concerning this clonotype: Germline and junction disagree at one end, which may indicate a read error. The chain carries TRBV11-2 and TRBJ2-1; 8 bases are shared with TRBD2. This CDR3 has 15 residues. The germline V gene encodes CDR1 SGHAT and CDR2 FQNNGV. The CDR3 DNA reads TGTGCCACCAGCTTACGGGGTAGCGGGACGAATGAGCAGCTCTTC. This gives the protein CATSLRGSGTNEQLF.

This clonotype has only one observation. The chain carries TRBV20-1 and TRBJ2-7; no firm D call. Between the trimmed V and J ends, which lost 6 bases and 7 bases, there was a span of 13 bases. This CDR3 is 11 amino acids long. Germline CDR1 reads DFQATT; CDR2 reads SNEGSKA (reference sequence). Written as DNA, the CDR3 is TGCAGTGCGACGGATGCTGGAGAGCAGTACTTC. This codes for CSATDAGEQYF.

The rearrangement links TRBV5-6 to TRBJ2-7, with D unclear. The CDR3 consists of 11 residues. From germline, CDR1 is SGHDT and CDR2 YYEEEE. Trimming pared 0 bases from V and 6 bases from J, leaving 4 bases between. The CDR3 here is CASSLDTEQYF. DNA of the CDR3: TGTGCCAGCAGCTTGGACACCGAGCAGTACTTC.

The chain carries TRBV11-2 and TRBJ1-1, with D unclear. This CDR3 is 15 amino acids long. Germline CDR1 reads SGHAT; CDR2 reads FQNNGV. Trimming removed 0 bases from V and 0 bases from J, with 8 bases in between. DNA for the CDR3: TGTGCCAGCAGCTTAGACAGCGTTATGAACACTGAAGCTTTCTTT. Protein product: CASSLDSVMNTEAFF. The variable domain in full, with the rest retrieved from reference TRBV11-2 and TRBJ1-1, is EAGVAQSPRYKIIEKRQSVAFWCNPISGHATLYWYQQILGQGPKLLIQFQNNGVVDDSQLPKDRFSAERLKGVDSTLKIQPAKLEDSAVYLCASSLDSVMNTEAFFGQGTRLTVV.

The V gene is TRBV11-3, the J gene TRBJ2-7, with 11 bases matching TRBD2. The CDR3 contains 14 residues. V gave up 5 bases and J gave up 4 bases; unmatched junction bases: 4. Germline values: CDR1 SGHNT, CDR2 YENEEA. This CDR3 is CASSPVAGGYEQYF. CDR3 nucleotides: TGTGCCAGCAGCCCCGTAGCGGGAGGGTACGAGCAGTACTTC. The whole variable domain, filled in from reference TRBV11-3 and TRBJ2-7, reads EAGVVQSPRYKIIEKKQPVAFWCNPISGHNTLYWYLQNLGQGPELLIRYENEEAVDDSQLPKDRFSAERLKGVDSTLKIQPAELGDSAVYLCASSPVAGGYEQYFGPGTRLTVT.

The V and J genes are TRBV20-1 and TRBJ2-5; TRBD2 agrees at 8 bases. Germline values: CDR1 DFQATT, CDR2 SNEGSKA (reference sequence). The ends lost 3 bases at V and 0 bases at J; junction bases unmatched: 3. This CDR3 spans 14 amino acids. The CDR3 protein is CSASKAGDQETQYF. The CDR3 coding sequence is TGCAGTGCTAGCAAAGCGGGGGACCAAGAGACCCAGTACTTC.

The DNA for the CDR3 is TGTGCCAGCACTCCCCGGGCCCCGGGTCAACATGAGCAGTTCTTC. It translates to CASTPRAPGQHEQFF. This chain uses TRBV6-5 with TRBJ2-1, with no clear D. The CDR3 is made up of 15 amino acids. CDR1 is MNHEY and CDR2 is SVGAGI in the germline V gene. The V gene lost 7 bases and the J gene lost 8 bases, with 21 bases spanning the gap.

The count of this clonotype is one. The junction and the germline gene differ at one end; a read error may be behind it. V and J are TRBV20-1 and TRBJ2-1, with TRBD2 identical over 14 bases. This CDR3 comprises 14 residues. Germline CDR1 and CDR2: DFQATT and SNEGSKA (reference sequence). CDR3 region: CSAMGLAGAHEQFF. DNA of the CDR3: TGTAGTGCTATGGGACTAGCGGGAGCACATGAGCAGTTCTTC.

This clonotype was observed a single time. This sequence joins TRBV20-1 and TRBJ2-7, with 7 bases that match TRBD2. With 6 bases clipped from V and 5 bases from J, the junction kept 10 bases outside the gene matches. CDR3 size: 13 residues. Germline CDR1 DFQATT, CDR2 SNEGSKA (reference sequence). The chain's CDR3 is CSAPRRGLNEQYF. The DNA of the CDR3 is TGCAGTGCCCCGCGAAGGGGACTAAACGAGCAGTACTTC.

The chain is built from TRBV5-4 and TRBJ2-4; 14 bases are a match to TRBD2. Germline loops: CDR1 SGHNT, CDR2 YYREEE (reference sequence). V dropped 4 bases and J dropped 2; count of bases not matched to a gene: 2. The CDR3 is 16 amino acids. Here the CDR3 reads CASSRLAGGSKNIQYF. DNA for the CDR3: TGTGCCAGCAGCCGACTAGCGGGAGGGTCCAAAAACATTCAGTACTTC.

The genes are TRBV11-2 and TRBJ1-2; 8 nucleotides line up with TRBD1. The CDR3 is 13 residues long. The germline gives CDR1 SGHAT, CDR2 FQNNGV. V lost 8 bases, J lost 8 bases, and 10 bases stayed unmatched. CDR3 region: CASWEDRVLGYTF. Written as DNA, the CDR3 is TGTGCCAGCTGGGAGGACAGGGTCCTAGGCTACACCTTC.

This clonotype is labeled medium-sized. The chain couples TRBV6-5 to TRBJ2-3; D gene ambiguous. Trimming stripped 7 bases from V and 6 bases from J, with 8 bases between. This CDR3 has 11 residues. Germline V gene lookup returns CDR1 MNHEY and CDR2 SVGAGI. This CDR3 is CASTYGDTQYF. The DNA for the CDR3 is TGTGCCAGCACCTACGGGGATACGCAGTATTTT.

This clonotype showed up just a few times. V usage is TRBV20-1 and J usage is TRBJ2-7; unclear D gene. Germline-derived CDR1 and CDR2 are DFQATT and SNEGSKA (reference sequence). V lost 0 bases to trimming and J lost 4 bases, with 10 bases between them. The CDR3 sequence is 13 residues long. The CDR3 sequence is CSARDETQYEQYF. The CDR3 DNA is TGCAGTGCTAGAGATGAAACTCAGTACGAGCAGTACTTC.